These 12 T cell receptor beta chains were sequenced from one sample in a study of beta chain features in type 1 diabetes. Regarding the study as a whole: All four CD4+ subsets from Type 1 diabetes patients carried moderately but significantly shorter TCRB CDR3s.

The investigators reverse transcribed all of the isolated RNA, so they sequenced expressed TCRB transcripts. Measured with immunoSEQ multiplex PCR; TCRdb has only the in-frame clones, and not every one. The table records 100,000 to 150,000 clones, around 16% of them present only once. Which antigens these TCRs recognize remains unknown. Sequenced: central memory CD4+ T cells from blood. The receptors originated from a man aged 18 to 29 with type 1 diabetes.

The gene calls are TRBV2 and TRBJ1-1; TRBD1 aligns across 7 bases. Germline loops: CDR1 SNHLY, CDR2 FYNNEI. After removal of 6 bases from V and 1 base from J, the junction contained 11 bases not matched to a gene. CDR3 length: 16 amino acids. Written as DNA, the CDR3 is TGTGCCAGCAGGAAGACAGGGAGCCTATCGAACACTGAAGCTTTCTTT. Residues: CASRKTGSLSNTEAFF.

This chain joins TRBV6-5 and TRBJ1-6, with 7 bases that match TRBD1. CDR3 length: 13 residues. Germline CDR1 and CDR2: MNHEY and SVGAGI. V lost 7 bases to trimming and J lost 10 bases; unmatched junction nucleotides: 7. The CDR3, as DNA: TGTGCCAGCACCGCACAGGGGCGGTCACCCCTCCACTTT. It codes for CASTAQGRSPLHF.

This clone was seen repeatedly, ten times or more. CDR3: CASEPTGTDTQYF. As DNA, the CDR3 is TGTGCCAGTGAACCGACAGGCACAGATACGCAGTATTTT. The chain couples TRBV19 to TRBJ2-3; tentative D call: TRBD1 (5 bases). CDR3 length equals 13 residues. Trimming left V 8 bases short and J 1 base short, with 10 bases between. In germline, CDR1 is LNHDA, CDR2 SQIVND (reference sequence).

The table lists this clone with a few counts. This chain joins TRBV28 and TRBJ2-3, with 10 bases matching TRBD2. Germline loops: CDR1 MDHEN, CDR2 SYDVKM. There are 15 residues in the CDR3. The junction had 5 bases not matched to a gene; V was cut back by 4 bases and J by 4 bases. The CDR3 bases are TGTGCCAGCAGTTCAGAGCGGGAGGGCCCAGATACGCAGTATTTT. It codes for CASSSEREGPDTQYF.

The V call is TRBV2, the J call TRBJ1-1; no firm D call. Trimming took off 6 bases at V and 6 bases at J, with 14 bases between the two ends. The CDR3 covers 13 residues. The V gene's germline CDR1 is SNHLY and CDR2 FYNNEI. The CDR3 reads CASSRSGLAEAFF. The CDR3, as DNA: TGTGCCAGCAGCCGTAGCGGTTTGGCTGAAGCTTTCTTT.

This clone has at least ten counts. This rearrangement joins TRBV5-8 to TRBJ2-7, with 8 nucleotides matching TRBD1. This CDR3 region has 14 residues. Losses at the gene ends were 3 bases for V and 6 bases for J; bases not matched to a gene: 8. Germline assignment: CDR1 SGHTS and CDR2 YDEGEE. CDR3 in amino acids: CASSSSGTGGEQYF. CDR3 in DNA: TGTGCCAGCAGCTCCTCCGGGACAGGAGGCGAGCAGTACTTC.

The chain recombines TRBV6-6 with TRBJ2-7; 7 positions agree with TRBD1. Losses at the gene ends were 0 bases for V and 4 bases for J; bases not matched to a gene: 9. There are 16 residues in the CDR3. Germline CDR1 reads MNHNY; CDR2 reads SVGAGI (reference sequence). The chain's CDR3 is CASSYSKTGVGYEQYF. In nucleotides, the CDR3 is TGTGCCAGCAGTTACTCGAAAACAGGGGTAGGGTACGAGCAGTACTTC.

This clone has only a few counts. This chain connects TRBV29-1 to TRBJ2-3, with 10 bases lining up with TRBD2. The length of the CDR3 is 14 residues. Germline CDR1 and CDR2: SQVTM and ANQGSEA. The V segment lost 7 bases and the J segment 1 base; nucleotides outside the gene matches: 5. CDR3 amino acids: CSARAGGGTDTQYF. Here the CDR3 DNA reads TGCAGCGCCCGAGCGGGAGGGGGCACAGATACGCAGTATTTT.

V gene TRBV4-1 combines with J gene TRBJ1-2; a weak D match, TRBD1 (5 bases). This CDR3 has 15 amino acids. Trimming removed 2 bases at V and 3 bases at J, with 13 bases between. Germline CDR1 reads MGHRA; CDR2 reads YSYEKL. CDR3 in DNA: TGCGCCAGCAGCCAACCCGACAGTACCTACTATGGCTACACCTTC. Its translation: CASSQPDSTYYGYTF.

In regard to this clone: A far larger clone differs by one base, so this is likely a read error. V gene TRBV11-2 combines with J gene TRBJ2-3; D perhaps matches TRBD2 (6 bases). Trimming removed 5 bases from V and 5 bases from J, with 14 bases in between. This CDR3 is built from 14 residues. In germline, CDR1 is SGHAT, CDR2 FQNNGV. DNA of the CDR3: TGTGCCAGCAGCCGACTAGGGTTCGGAGATACGCAGTATTTT. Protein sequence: CASSRLGFGDTQYF.

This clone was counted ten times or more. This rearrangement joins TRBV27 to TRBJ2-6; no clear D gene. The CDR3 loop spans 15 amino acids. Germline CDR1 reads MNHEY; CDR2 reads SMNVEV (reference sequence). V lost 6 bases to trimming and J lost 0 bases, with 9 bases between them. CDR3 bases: TGTGCCAGCAGCCTTCTTAGCTCTGGGGCCAACGTCCTGACTTTC. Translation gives CASSLLSSGANVLTF.

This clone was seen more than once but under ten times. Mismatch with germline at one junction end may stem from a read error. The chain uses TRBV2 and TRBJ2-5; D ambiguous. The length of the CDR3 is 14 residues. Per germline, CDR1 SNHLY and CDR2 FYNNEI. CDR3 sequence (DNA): TGTGCCAGCAGTGAAGTGGGCAGTCAAGTGACCCAGTACTTC. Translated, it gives CASSEVGSQVTQYF.